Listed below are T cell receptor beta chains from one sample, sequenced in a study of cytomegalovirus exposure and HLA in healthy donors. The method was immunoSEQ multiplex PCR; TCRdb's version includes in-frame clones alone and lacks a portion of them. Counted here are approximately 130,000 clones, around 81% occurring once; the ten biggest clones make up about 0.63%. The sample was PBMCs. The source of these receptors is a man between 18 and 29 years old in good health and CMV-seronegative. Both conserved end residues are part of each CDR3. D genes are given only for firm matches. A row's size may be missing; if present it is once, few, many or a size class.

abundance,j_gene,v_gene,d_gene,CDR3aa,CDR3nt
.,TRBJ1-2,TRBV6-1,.,CASSVDTNYGYTF,TGTGCCAGCAGCGTAGACACCAACTATGGCTACACCTTC
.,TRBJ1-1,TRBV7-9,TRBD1,CASSKDRGSTEAFF,TGTGCCAGCAGCAAGGACAGGGGGAGCACTGAAGCTTTCTTT
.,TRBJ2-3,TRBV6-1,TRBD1,CASSQGATDTQYF,TGTGCCAGCAGTCAGGGGGCAACAGATACGCAGTATTTT
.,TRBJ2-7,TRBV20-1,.,CSARDVPEQYF,TGCAGTGCTAGAGATGTGCCCGAGCAGTACTTC
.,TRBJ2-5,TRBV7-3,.,CASSLTAGRQETQYF,TGTGCCAGCAGCTTAACGGCAGGGCGGCAAGAGACCCAGTACTTC
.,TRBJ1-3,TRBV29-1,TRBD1,CSARRDSSGNAIYF,TGCAGCGCGCGAAGGGACAGCTCTGGAAACGCCATATATTTT
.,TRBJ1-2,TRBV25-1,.,CASSEIDRYYGYTF,TGTGCCAGCAGTGAAATAGACAGGTACTATGGCTACACCTTC
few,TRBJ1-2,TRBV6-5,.,CASSYSRGDYGYTF,TGTGCCAGCAGTTACTCCAGGGGTGACTATGGCTACACCTTC
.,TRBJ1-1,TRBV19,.,CASSIIAGVEAFF,TGTGCCAGTAGTATAATCGCAGGGGTTGAAGCTTTCTTT
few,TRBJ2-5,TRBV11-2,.,CASRRIQGPQKETQYF,TGTGCCAGCAGACGTATACAGGGCCCCCAGAAAGAGACCCAGTACTTC
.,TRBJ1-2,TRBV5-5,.,CASTDSSSRPYYGYTF,TGTGCCAGCACCGATAGCTCTAGTCGCCCCTACTATGGCTACACCTTC
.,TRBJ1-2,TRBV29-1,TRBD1,CSVPTGAAGYTF,TGCAGCGTCCCGACAGGGGCGGCCGGCTACACCTTC
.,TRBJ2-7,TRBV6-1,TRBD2,CASSERAGESYEQYF,TGTGCCAGCAGTGAACGGGCGGGGGAGTCGTACGAGCAGTACTTC
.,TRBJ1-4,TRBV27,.,CASSGLGEKLFF,TGTGCCAGCAGTGGACTTGGTGAAAAACTGTTTTTT
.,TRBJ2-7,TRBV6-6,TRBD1,CASSSGTGGRYEQYF,TGTGCCAGCAGTTCAGGGACAGGGGGTCGATACGAGCAGTACTTC
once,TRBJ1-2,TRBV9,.,CASSGNREDYGYTF,TGTGCCAGCAGCGGCAACAGAGAAGACTATGGCTACACCTTC
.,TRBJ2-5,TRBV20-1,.,CSAVTEETQYF,TGCAGTGCCGTGACAGAAGAGACCCAGTACTTC
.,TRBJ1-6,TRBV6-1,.,CASSEVDRLGSPLHF,TGTGCCAGCAGTGAAGTAGACAGGTTGGGTTCACCCCTCCACTTT
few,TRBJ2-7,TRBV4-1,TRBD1,CASSQETGATYEQYF,TGCGCCAGCAGCCAGGAGACAGGGGCAACCTACGAGCAGTACTTC
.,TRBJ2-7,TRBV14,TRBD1,CASSQGQGISYEQYF,TGTGCCAGCAGCCAAGGACAGGGTATCTCCTACGAGCAGTACTTC
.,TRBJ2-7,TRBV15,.,CATSRDAGRRTYEQYF,TGTGCCACCAGCAGAGATGCGGGACGGAGAACCTACGAGCAGTACTTC
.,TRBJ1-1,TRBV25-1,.,CASSEWAVAEAFF,TGTGCCAGCAGTGAATGGGCTGTTGCAGAAGCTTTCTTT
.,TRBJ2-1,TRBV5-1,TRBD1,CASSLADRGLSEQFF,TGCGCCAGCAGCTTGGCTGACAGGGGGCTAAGTGAGCAGTTCTTC
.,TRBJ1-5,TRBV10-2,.,CASSRGTSLQPQHF,TGCGCCAGCAGCCGGGGTACCTCACTCCAGCCCCAGCATTTT
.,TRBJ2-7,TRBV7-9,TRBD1,CASSWDRSSYEQYF,TGTGCCAGCAGCTGGGACAGGAGCTCCTACGAGCAGTACTTC
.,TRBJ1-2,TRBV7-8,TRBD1,CASSSSVVSDRGRQGYTF,TGTGCCAGCAGCTCCTCTGTAGTATCGGACAGGGGGCGTCAAGGCTACACCTTC
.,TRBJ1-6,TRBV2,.,CASRGQSVRSPLHF,TGTGCCAGCAGAGGACAATCGGTCCGCTCACCCCTCCACTTT
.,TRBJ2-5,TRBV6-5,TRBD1,CASSYLTGAMKTQYF,TGTGCCAGCAGTTATTTGACAGGGGCAATGAAGACCCAGTACTTC
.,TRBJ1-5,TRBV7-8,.,CASTGRLPNQPQHF,TGTGCCAGCACCGGAAGACTTCCCAATCAGCCCCAGCATTTT
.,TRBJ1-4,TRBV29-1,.,CSVLTGQVNEKLFF,TGCAGCGTCTTAACAGGACAAGTTAATGAAAAACTGTTTTTT
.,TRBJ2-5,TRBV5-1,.,CASSLAGDETQYF,TGCGCCAGCAGCTTGGCAGGGGATGAGACCCAGTACTTC
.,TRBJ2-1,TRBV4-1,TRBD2,CASSQAKRGFGYEQFF,TGCGCCAGCAGCCAAGCAAAGCGGGGTTTCGGCTATGAGCAGTTCTTC
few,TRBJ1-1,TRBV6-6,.,CASSYAASEAFF,TGTGCCAGCAGTTACGCGGCTTCTGAAGCTTTCTTT
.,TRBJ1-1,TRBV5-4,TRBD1,CASSPGGGTGYSYTEAFF,TGTGCCAGCAGCCCGGGGGGTGGGACAGGGTATTCTTACACTGAAGCTTTCTTT
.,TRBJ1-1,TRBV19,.,CASSVQALVRPEAFF,TGTGCCAGTAGTGTCCAAGCCCTAGTTCGCCCTGAAGCTTTCTTT
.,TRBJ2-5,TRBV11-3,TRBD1,CASSLRQGGQETQYF,TGTGCCAGCAGCCTCCGACAGGGCGGGCAAGAGACCCAGTACTTC
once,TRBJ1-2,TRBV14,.,CASSQVFRPVANYGYTF,TGTGCCAGCAGCCAAGTTTTCAGGCCAGTGGCTAACTATGGCTACACCTTC
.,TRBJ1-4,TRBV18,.,CASSPLQDLGRLFF,TGTGCCAGCTCACCACTTCAGGATCTCGGGAGACTGTTTTTT
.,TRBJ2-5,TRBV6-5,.,CASSYAGSELETQYF,TGTGCCAGCAGTTATGCGGGCTCCGAACTGGAGACCCAGTACTTC
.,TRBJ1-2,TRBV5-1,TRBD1,CASSQTGATGSNYGYTF,TGCGCCAGCAGCCAGACAGGGGCCACAGGATCAAACTATGGCTACACCTTC
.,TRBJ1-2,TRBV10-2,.,CASSEAPTNYGYTF,TGCGCCAGCAGTGAGGCCCCTACTAACTATGGCTACACCTTC
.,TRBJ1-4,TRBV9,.,CASSVGQGGEKLFF,TGTGCCAGCAGCGTTGGGCAGGGCGGTGAAAAACTGTTTTTT
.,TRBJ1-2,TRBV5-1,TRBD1,CASSLAGTGYGYTF,TGCGCCAGCAGCTTGGCCGGGACAGGGTATGGCTACACCTTC
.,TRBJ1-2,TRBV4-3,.,CASSQDKTGLEGYTF,TGCGCCAGCAGCCAGGACAAAACAGGGTTGGAGGGCTACACCTTC
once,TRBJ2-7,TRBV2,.,CASLAGTVLKGSSYEQYF,TGTGCCAGCCTGGCGGGGACAGTCTTAAAAGGGAGCTCCTACGAGCAGTACTTC
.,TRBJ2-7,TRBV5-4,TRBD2,CASSTSVDYEQYF,TGTGCCAGCAGTACTAGCGTTGACTACGAGCAGTACTTC
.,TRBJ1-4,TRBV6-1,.,CASSELRFQTNEKLFF,TGTGCCAGCAGTGAACTTCGATTCCAGACTAATGAAAAACTGTTTTTT
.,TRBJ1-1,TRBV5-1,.,CASQLFRLDRPTEAFF,TGCGCCAGCCAACTATTCCGGCTTGACAGGCCCACTGAAGCTTTCTTT
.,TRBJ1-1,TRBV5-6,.,CASSLEEGTEAFF,TGTGCCAGCAGCTTGGAAGAGGGTACTGAAGCTTTCTTT
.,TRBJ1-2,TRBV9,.,CASSSHQANYGYTF,TGTGCCAGCAGCTCTCATCAGGCTAACTATGGCTACACCTTC
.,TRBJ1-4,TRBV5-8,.,CASSFLFRRIRANEKLFF,TGTGCCAGCAGCTTCCTTTTCCGACGGATTCGGGCTAATGAAAAACTGTTTTTT